The present entry profiles one T cell receptor beta chain with its context. The data were obtained in a study of blood T cell repertoires in COVID-19. Profiled with immunoSEQ multiplex PCR; TCRdb holds only in-frame clones, not every one. The sample lists some 400,000 clones, around 90% occurring once. Sequenced: peripheral blood. The sequence derives from a human donor in a cohort sampled during active COVID-19.

The CDR3 bases are TGTGCCTGGGGCTTGCACAGGGATGGGACCCAGTACTTC. Translation: CAWGLHRDGTQYF. The gene calls are TRBV30 and TRBJ2-5, with a possible D match to TRBD1 (6 bases). Germline loops: CDR1 GTSNPN, CDR2 SVGIG (reference sequence). The CDR3 length is 13 residues. The germline V and J ends were trimmed by 5 bases and 7 bases, with 17 bases remaining between them.